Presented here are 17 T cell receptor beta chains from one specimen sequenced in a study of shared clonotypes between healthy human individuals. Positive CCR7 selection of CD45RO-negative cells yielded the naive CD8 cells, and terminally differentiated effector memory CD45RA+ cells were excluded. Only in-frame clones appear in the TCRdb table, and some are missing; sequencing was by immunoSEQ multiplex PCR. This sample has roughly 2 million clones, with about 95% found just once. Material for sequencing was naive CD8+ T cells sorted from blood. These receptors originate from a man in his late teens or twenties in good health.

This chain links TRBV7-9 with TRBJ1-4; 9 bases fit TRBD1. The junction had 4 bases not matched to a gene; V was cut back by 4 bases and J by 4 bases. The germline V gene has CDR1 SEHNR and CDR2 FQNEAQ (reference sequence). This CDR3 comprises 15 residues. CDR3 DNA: TGTGCCAGCAGCTGGACAGGGGCCGTTAATGAAAAACTGTTTTTT. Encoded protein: CASSWTGAVNEKLFF. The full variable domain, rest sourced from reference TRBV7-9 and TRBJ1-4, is DTGVSQNPRHKITKRGQNVTFRCDPISEHNRLYWYRQTLGQGPEFLTYFQNEAQLEKSRLLSDRFSAERPKGSFSTLEIQRTEQGDSAMYLCASSWTGAVNEKLFFGSGTQLSVL.

The DNA for the CDR3 is TGTGCCAGCAGCTCATTCTGGGATACGCAGTATTTT. Translating it yields CASSSFWDTQYF. V usage is TRBV11-2 and J usage is TRBJ2-3; no definite D call. The CDR3 length is 12 residues. Germline V CDR1 and CDR2: SGHAT, FQNNGV. V lost 4 bases, J lost 6 bases, and 8 bases lay in between.

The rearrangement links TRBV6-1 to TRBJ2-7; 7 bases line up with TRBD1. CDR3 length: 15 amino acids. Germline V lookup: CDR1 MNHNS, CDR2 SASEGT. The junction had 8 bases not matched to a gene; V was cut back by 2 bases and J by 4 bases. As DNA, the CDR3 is TGTGCCAGCAGTGAACTCCGACAGGGAAATTACGAGCAGTACTTC. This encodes CASSELRQGNYEQYF.

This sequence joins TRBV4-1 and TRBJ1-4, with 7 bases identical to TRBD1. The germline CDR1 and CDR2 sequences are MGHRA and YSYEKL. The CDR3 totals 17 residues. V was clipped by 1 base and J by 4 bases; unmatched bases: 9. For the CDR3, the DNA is TGCGCCAGCAGCCAAGGACTATACGGGACAGTTAATGAAAAACTGTTTTTT. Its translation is CASSQGLYGTVNEKLFF.

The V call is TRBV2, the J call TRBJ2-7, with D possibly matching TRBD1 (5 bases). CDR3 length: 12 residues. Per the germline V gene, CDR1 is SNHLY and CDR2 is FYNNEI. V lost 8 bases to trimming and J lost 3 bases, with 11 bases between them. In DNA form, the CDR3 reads TGTGCCAGCTTCGGACAAAGCTACGAGCAGTACTTC. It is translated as CASFGQSYEQYF.

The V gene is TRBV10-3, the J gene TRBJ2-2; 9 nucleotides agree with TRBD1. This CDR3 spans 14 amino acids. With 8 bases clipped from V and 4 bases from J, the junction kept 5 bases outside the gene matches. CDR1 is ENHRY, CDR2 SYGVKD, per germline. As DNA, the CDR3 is TGTGCCATCGGGACAGGGTCGTCCACCGGGGAGCTGTTTTTT. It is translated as CAIGTGSSTGELFF.

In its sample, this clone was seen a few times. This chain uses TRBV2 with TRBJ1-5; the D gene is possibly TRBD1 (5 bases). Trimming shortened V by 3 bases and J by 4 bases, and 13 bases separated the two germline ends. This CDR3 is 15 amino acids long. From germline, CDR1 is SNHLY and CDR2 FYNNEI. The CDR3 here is CASSDRGDPNQPQHF. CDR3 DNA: TGTGCCAGCAGTGACCGTGGGGACCCTAATCAGCCCCAGCATTTT. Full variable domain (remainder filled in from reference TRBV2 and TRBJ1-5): EPEVTQTPSHQVTQMGQEVILRCVPISNHLYFYWYRQILGQKVEFLVSFYNNEISEKSEIFDDQFSVERPDGSNFTLKIRSTKLEDSAMYFCASSDRGDPNQPQHFGDGTRLSIL.

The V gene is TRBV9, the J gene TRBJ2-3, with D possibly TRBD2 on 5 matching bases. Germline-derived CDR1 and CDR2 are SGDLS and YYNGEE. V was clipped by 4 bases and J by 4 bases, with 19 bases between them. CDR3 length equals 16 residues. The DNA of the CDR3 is TGTGCCAGCAGCCCGTCAGGAGGTCTGGCTTCAGATACGCAGTATTTT. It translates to CASSPSGGLASDTQYF.

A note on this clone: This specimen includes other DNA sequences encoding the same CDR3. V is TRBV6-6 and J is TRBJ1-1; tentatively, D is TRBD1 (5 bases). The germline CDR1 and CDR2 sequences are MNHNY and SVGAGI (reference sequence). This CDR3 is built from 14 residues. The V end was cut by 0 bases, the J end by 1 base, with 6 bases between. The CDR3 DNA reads TGTGCCAGCAGTTACTCGACAGCGAACACTGAAGCTTTCTTT. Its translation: CASSYSTANTEAFF.

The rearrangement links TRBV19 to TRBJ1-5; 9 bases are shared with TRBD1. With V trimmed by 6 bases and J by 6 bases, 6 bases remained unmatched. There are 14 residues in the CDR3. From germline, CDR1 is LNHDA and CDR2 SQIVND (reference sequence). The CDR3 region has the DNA TGTGCCAGTAGCGGGACAGGGCTGAGTCAGCCCCAGCATTTT. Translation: CASSGTGLSQPQHF.

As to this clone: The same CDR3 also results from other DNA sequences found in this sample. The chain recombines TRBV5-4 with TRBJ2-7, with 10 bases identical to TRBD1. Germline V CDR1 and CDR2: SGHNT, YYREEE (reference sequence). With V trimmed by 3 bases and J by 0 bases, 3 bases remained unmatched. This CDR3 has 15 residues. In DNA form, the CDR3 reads TGTGCCAGCAGCTCCCGGACAGGGGGCTCCTACGAGCAGTACTTC. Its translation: CASSSRTGGSYEQYF.

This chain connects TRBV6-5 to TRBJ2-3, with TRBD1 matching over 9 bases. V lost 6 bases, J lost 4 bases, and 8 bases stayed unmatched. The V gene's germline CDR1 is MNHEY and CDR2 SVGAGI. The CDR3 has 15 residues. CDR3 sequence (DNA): TGTGCCAGCAGCATCCGGGACAGGGCCTCAGATACGCAGTATTTT. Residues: CASSIRDRASDTQYF.

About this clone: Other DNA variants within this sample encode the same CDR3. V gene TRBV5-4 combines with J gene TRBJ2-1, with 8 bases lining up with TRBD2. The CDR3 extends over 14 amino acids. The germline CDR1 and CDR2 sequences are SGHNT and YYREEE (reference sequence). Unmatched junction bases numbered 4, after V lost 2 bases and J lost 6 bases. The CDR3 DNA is TGTGCCAGCAGCTTCCGGGGGGGCCTCAATGAGCAGTTCTTC. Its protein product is CASSFRGGLNEQFF.

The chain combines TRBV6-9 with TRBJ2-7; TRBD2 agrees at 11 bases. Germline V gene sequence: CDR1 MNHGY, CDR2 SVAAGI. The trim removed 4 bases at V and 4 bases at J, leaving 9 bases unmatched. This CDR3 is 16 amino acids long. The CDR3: CASSSALAGVEYEQYF. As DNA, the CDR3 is TGTGCCAGCAGTTCCGCACTAGCGGGAGTCGAGTACGAGCAGTACTTC.

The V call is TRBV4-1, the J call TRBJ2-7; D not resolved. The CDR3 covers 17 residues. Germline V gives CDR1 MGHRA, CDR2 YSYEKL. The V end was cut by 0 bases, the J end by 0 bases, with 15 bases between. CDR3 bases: TGCGCCAGCAGCCAAGAAGAACAGACCGAATCCTCCTACGAGCAGTACTTC. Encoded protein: CASSQEEQTESSYEQYF.

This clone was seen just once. The CDR3 is CASRATGSVKNIQYF. The CDR3 DNA reads TGTGCCAGCAGAGCCACAGGGTCGGTCAAAAACATTCAGTACTTC. The rearrangement joins TRBV6-5 to TRBJ2-4, with D tentatively TRBD1 (6 bases). The CDR3 runs 15 residues. Germline assignment: CDR1 MNHEY and CDR2 SVGAGI. V lost 6 bases and J lost 3, with 15 bases in between.

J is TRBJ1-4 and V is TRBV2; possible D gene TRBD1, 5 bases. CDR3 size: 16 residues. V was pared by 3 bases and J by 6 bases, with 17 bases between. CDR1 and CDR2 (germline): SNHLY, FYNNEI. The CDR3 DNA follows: TGTGCCAGCAGTGAGGTTCGGGACGCGGGGGATGAAAAACTGTTTTTT. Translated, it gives CASSEVRDAGDEKLFF.